Reported below is one T cell receptor (beta chain). The data derive from a study of blood T cell repertoires in COVID-19. Study information: Acute and convalescent COVID-19 samples came from the United States, Italy and Spain.

Those enrolled in Seattle joined during active infection and were followed longitudinally afterward. Per the study methods: Using reference gene primer amplification, nucleated cell counts were estimated. The protocol was immunoSEQ multiplex PCR, while the TCRdb copy is restricted to in-frame clones and leaves out a portion. V and J calls and clone size come straight from that table; D and trimming were deduced from the DNA. This sample has 150,000 to 200,000 clones; roughly 92% occur once, and the top ten carry about 0.8%. V was shortened by 0 bases and J by 4 bases, with 16 bases between the two germline ends. The CDR3 spans 16 residues. Germline assignment: CDR1 SGDLS and CDR2 YYNGEE.

The V and J genes are TRBV9 and TRBJ2-5; possible D gene TRBD2, 7 bases. What was sequenced was peripheral blood. The sequence was obtained from a man aged 25 to 40 with COVID-19, enrolled during active disease. The CDR3 DNA is TGTGCCAGCAGCGTAGCTTCGTGGGGGGGCTCAGAGACCCAGTACTTC. Residues: CASSVASWGGSETQYF.